One sample yielded the 18 T cell receptor beta chains listed below, sequenced in a study of preoperative IRX-2 immunotherapy in early breast cancer (dated by TCRdb to between 2017 and 2020). The method was the immunoSEQ multiplex PCR assay. TCRdb took this table from immuneACCESS and kept in-frame rearrangements with V and J called. Such tables lack part of the clones; where checked against another copy, unresolved V genes explain under half of the gap, and the rest is unexplained. In all, the sample holds 30,000 to 45,000 clones, and about four fifths of those were seen once. Of the sample, about 1.5% falls within the top ten clones. The sample's treatment or condition label is to be understood as: preoperative locoregional IRX-2 cytokine immunotherapy. Sequencing was performed on lymph node tissue, taken after IRX-2 immunotherapy. The receptor set was obtained from a human donor with breast cancer.

The gene calls are TRBV6-8 and TRBJ2-1; TRBD2 aligns across 11 bases. V lost 5 bases to trimming and J lost 6 bases; unmatched junction nucleotides: 9. The CDR3 loop spans 16 amino acids. In germline, CDR1 is MNHGY, CDR2 SAAAGT. CDR3 region: CASSELAGGLSNEQFF. In DNA form, the CDR3 reads TGTGCCAGCAGTGAGCTAGCGGGGGGCCTCTCCAATGAGCAGTTCTTC.

The chain carries TRBV11-3 and TRBJ1-6, with D hard to call. The germline V gene has CDR1 SGHNT and CDR2 YENEEA. The CDR3 totals 15 residues. The V end was cut by 3 bases, the J end by 7 bases, with 13 bases between. CDR3 DNA sequence: TGTGCCAGCAGCTTTTTCGAGAAGTTCAATTCACCCCTCCACTTT. It encodes CASSFFEKFNSPLHF.

As DNA, the CDR3 is TGTGCCAGCAGCTTAGGACCCTTAGGAACGGGGGGCCGAAGAGGTGAGCAGTTCTTC. This sequence encodes CASSLGPLGTGGRRGEQFF. This sequence joins TRBV11-3 and TRBJ2-1, with D maybe TRBD2 (7 bases). Germline CDR1 reads SGHNT; CDR2 reads YENEEA. The CDR3 runs 19 residues. Trimming pared 1 base from V and 9 bases from J, leaving 28 bases between.

The chain uses TRBV11-1 and TRBJ2-5; TRBD1 agrees at 8 bases. CDR1 and CDR2 from the germline V gene are SGHAT and FQDESV (reference sequence). Unmatched junction bases numbered 3, after V lost 1 base and J lost 2 bases. The CDR3 spans 15 residues. The CDR3 loop reads CASSLDWTGQETQYF. As DNA, the CDR3 is TGTGCCAGCAGCTTAGACTGGACAGGGCAAGAGACCCAGTACTTC.

This chain links TRBV11-3 with TRBJ2-1, with 8 bases lining up with TRBD1. Unmatched junction bases numbered 12, after V lost 2 bases and J lost 6 bases. Germline CDR1 is SGHNT and CDR2 is YENEEA. This CDR3 is 17 amino acids long. The CDR3 DNA follows: TGTGCCAGCAGCTTATTCCCTGTACGGGGACAGGTCAATGAGCAGTTCTTC. Translated, it gives CASSLFPVRGQVNEQFF.

Turning to this clone: A junction boundary mismatches the germline segment, possibly from a read error. The chain links TRBV7-6 to TRBJ2-2; no definite D call. Germline loops: CDR1 SGHVS, CDR2 FNYEAQ. This CDR3 has 14 amino acids. This chain's CDR3 is CASSFRGNTGELFF. DNA for the CDR3: TGTGCTAGCAGCTTCCGAGGGAACACCGGGGAGCTGTTTTTT.

The gene calls are TRBV11-1 and TRBJ1-3; 8 nucleotides align to TRBD1. Germline CDR1 SGHAT, CDR2 FQDESV (reference sequence). V trimming: 5 bases; J trimming: 0 bases; junction bases outside the gene matches: 3. The CDR3 consists of 15 residues. The CDR3 region is CASSVGQGSGNTIYF. The DNA of the CDR3 is TGTGCCAGCAGCGTAGGACAGGGCTCTGGAAACACCATATATTTT.

The V gene is TRBV6-8, the J gene TRBJ2-1, with 8 bases lining up with TRBD2. With 2 bases clipped from V and 7 bases from J, the junction kept 7 bases outside the gene matches. CDR3 length: 15 amino acids. Germline CDR1 reads MNHGY; CDR2 reads SAAAGT. This chain's CDR3 is CASSYPLAGGNEQFF. For the CDR3, the DNA is TGTGCCAGCAGTTACCCGCTAGCGGGCGGAAATGAGCAGTTCTTC.

This clone has a handful of counts. The V and J genes are TRBV11-3 and TRBJ1-5; the D gene is possibly TRBD1 (5 bases). Trimming removed 2 bases from V and 5 bases from J, with 16 bases in between. Germline V lookup: CDR1 SGHNT, CDR2 YENEEA. The CDR3 extends over 16 amino acids. The CDR3 protein is CASSLTTTGEYQPQHF. CDR3 in DNA: TGTGCCAGCAGCTTAACGACCACGGGGGAATATCAGCCCCAGCATTTT.

V usage is TRBV11-3 and J usage is TRBJ1-5; D remains unclear. The V end lost 5 bases, the J end lost 5 bases, and 13 bases lay between the germline ends. Germline CDR1 is SGHNT and CDR2 is YENEEA. This CDR3 is built from 14 residues. The CDR3 sequence: CASSPTPWDQPQHF. CDR3 sequence (DNA): TGTGCCAGCAGCCCGACACCATGGGATCAGCCCCAGCATTTT.

This chain links TRBV28 with TRBJ1-6; 10 bases are shared with TRBD1. Per germline, CDR1 MDHEN and CDR2 SYDVKM. J gave up 3 bases and V 3 bases, and 8 bases lay outside the gene matches. CDR3 length: 18 residues. This chain's CDR3 is CASSFRRQGASYNSPLHF. The CDR3 nucleotides read TGTGCCAGCAGTTTCCGAAGACAGGGGGCAAGCTATAATTCACCCCTCCACTTT.

The rearrangement uses TRBV10-3 and TRBJ1-1; 8 bases align to TRBD1. CDR3 length: 15 residues. The germline CDR1 and CDR2 sequences are ENHRY and SYGVKD. The J segment lost 4 bases and the V segment lost 0 bases, leaving 4 bases of the junction unmatched. The CDR3 sequence is CAISESGTGATEAFF. In DNA form, the CDR3 reads TGTGCCATCAGTGAGTCTGGGACAGGAGCCACTGAAGCTTTCTTT.

J is TRBJ1-1 and V is TRBV14; 7 positions match TRBD1. V dropped 4 bases and J dropped 4; count of bases not matched to a gene: 12. CDR3 length: 16 residues. Germline V CDR1 and CDR2: SGHDN, FVKESK. The CDR3 region is CASSRLPGTVGTEAFF. In DNA, the CDR3 is TGTGCCAGCAGCCGCTTACCCGGGACAGTAGGCACTGAAGCTTTCTTT.

The gene calls are TRBV25-1 and TRBJ2-7; D may be TRBD2 (5 bases). In germline, CDR1 is MGHDK, CDR2 SYGVNS. Trimming took 8 bases from V and 0 from J, leaving 11 bases between them. The CDR3 loop spans 13 amino acids. The CDR3 spells CASDQTISYEQYF. CDR3 coding DNA: TGTGCCAGCGACCAGACTATCTCCTACGAGCAGTACTTC.

V is TRBV28 and J is TRBJ1-2; no firm D call. The V gene lost 11 bases and the J gene lost 2 bases, with 18 bases spanning the gap. Germline loops: CDR1 MDHEN, CDR2 SYDVKM. The CDR3 covers 14 residues. CDR3 in DNA: TGTGCCGTAGGAGGTCGCCCATTGAACTATGGCTACACCTTC. Residues: CAVGGRPLNYGYTF.

The chain combines TRBV7-6 with TRBJ2-3; 7 positions match TRBD2. The ends lost 2 bases at V and 2 bases at J; junction bases unmatched: 10. This CDR3 comprises 17 residues. Germline V gene data show CDR1 as SGHVS and CDR2 as FNYEAQ. Here the CDR3 reads CASSLYPTSPNTDTQYF. CDR3 nucleotides: TGTGCCAGCAGCTTATATCCGACTAGCCCTAACACAGATACGCAGTATTTT.

This clone was recorded only once. CDR3: CASRFRSGTWTEAFF. CDR3 DNA sequence: TGTGCCAGCAGGTTCAGGTCCGGGACGTGGACTGAAGCTTTCTTT. The rearrangement uses TRBV11-3 and TRBJ1-1; tentatively, D is TRBD1 (5 bases). Trimming took off 6 bases at V and 5 bases at J, with 19 bases between the two ends. Germline loops: CDR1 SGHNT, CDR2 YENEEA. There are 15 residues in the CDR3.

The rearrangement joins TRBV18 to TRBJ1-3; D call uncertain. V lost 1 base to trimming and J lost 4 bases, with 5 bases between them. The CDR3 runs to 13 residues. CDR1 is KGHSH and CDR2 is LQKENI in the germline V gene. This chain's CDR3 is CASSPLGGNTIYF. The CDR3 DNA follows: TGTGCCAGCTCACCACTCGGGGGAAACACCATATATTTT.